These T cell receptor beta chains were read from a single sample in a study of blood T cell repertoires in COVID-19. The repertoire was sequenced with immunoSEQ multiplex PCR; TCRdb's copy has only in-frame clones and lacks some. The sample consists of fewer than 350,000 clones, around four fifths of them appearing once. Sequenced material: peripheral blood. The receptors were gathered from a woman aged 45-60 years with active or convalescent COVID-19. Each CDR3 is given with its conserved first and last residue. D genes are given only for firm matches.

CDR3 protein: CASTYRGSGRAGANVLTF
V gene: TRBV11-2
J gene: TRBJ2-6
D gene: TRBD2

CDR3 protein: CASSIPDRGDWEKLFF
V gene: TRBV19
J gene: TRBJ1-4
D gene: TRBD1

CDR3 protein: CASSLEASGYTGELFF
V gene: TRBV5-1
J gene: TRBJ2-2
D gene: TRBD2

CDR3 protein: CASENRAMAWSEQFF
V gene: TRBV10-3
J gene: TRBJ2-1
D gene: -

CDR3 protein: CASSPRRGGAEQYF
V gene: TRBV3-1/TRBV3-2
J gene: TRBJ2-7
D gene: TRBD2

CDR3 protein: CASSLVPGLAGTDTQYF
V gene: TRBV7-9
J gene: TRBJ2-3
D gene: TRBD2

CDR3 protein: CASSLGGASRTLHF
V gene: TRBV28
J gene: TRBJ1-6
D gene: -

CDR3 protein: CASSIQPGLAGREQFF
V gene: TRBV13
J gene: TRBJ2-1
D gene: TRBD2

CDR3 protein: CASSGRRVGSSYEQYF
V gene: TRBV6-1
J gene: TRBJ2-7
D gene: -

CDR3 protein: CASSQGTGLMRTEAFF
V gene: TRBV27
J gene: TRBJ1-1
D gene: TRBD1

CDR3 protein: CASSVRTSGKRETQYF
V gene: TRBV6-1
J gene: TRBJ2-5
D gene: TRBD2

CDR3 protein: CASSPWGRSLGELFF
V gene: TRBV27
J gene: TRBJ2-2
D gene: -

CDR3 protein: CASSLPPQGLVDTQYF
V gene: TRBV5-4
J gene: TRBJ2-3
D gene: TRBD2

CDR3 protein: CASSFGLAGVTGELFF
V gene: TRBV19
J gene: TRBJ2-2
D gene: TRBD2

CDR3 protein: CASSGGSYNSPLHF
V gene: TRBV5-1
J gene: TRBJ1-6
D gene: -

CDR3 protein: CASSTRLGTGESYEQYF
V gene: TRBV19
J gene: TRBJ2-7
D gene: TRBD1

CDR3 protein: CSASVREKSYNEQFF
V gene: TRBV20-1
J gene: TRBJ2-1
D gene: -

CDR3 protein: CSVSGGYEQYF
V gene: TRBV29-1
J gene: TRBJ2-7
D gene: TRBD2

CDR3 protein: CASSLEGGLAGKYEQYF
V gene: TRBV7-6
J gene: TRBJ2-7
D gene: TRBD2

CDR3 protein: CASSWTSGSTDTQYF
V gene: TRBV6-6
J gene: TRBJ2-3
D gene: TRBD2

CDR3 protein: CASSDPPAGAGQPQHF
V gene: TRBV6-1
J gene: TRBJ1-5
D gene: -

CDR3 protein: CASRPDYSYNEQFF
V gene: TRBV28
J gene: TRBJ2-1
D gene: -

CDR3 protein: CASSFQGQGEYSNQPQHF
V gene: TRBV11-3
J gene: TRBJ1-5
D gene: TRBD1

CDR3 protein: CAIREGGSGQPQHF
V gene: TRBV10-3
J gene: TRBJ1-5
D gene: TRBD1

CDR3 protein: CASSKEAGGGQPQHF
V gene: TRBV21-1
J gene: TRBJ1-5
D gene: -

CDR3 protein: CASTLNAMNTEAFF
V gene: TRBV19
J gene: TRBJ1-1
D gene: -

CDR3 protein: CASSLESGGSSTTNYGYTF
V gene: TRBV7-9
J gene: TRBJ1-2
D gene: -

CDR3 protein: CASSAWALSGNTIYF
V gene: TRBV7-2
J gene: TRBJ1-3
D gene: -

CDR3 protein: CASSRTYEAFF
V gene: TRBV2
J gene: TRBJ1-1
D gene: -

CDR3 protein: CASSLVGGGQYF
V gene: TRBV5-6
J gene: TRBJ2-7
D gene: -

CDR3 protein: CASSRGLANQETQYF
V gene: TRBV5-1
J gene: TRBJ2-5
D gene: -

CDR3 protein: CASSPDRLAMNTEAFF
V gene: TRBV7-8
J gene: TRBJ1-1
D gene: -

CDR3 protein: CATSSPGQGAWGNQPQHF
V gene: TRBV19
J gene: TRBJ1-5
D gene: TRBD1

CDR3 protein: CASSYGLADGTRETQYF
V gene: TRBV6-2/TRBV6-3
J gene: TRBJ2-5
D gene: TRBD2

CDR3 protein: CASSASSGTSGDTQYF
V gene: TRBV6-1
J gene: TRBJ2-3
D gene: TRBD2

CDR3 protein: CASSLTHGVEQFF
V gene: TRBV7-9
J gene: TRBJ2-1
D gene: -

CDR3 protein: CASSETSGKNIQYF
V gene: TRBV10-1
J gene: TRBJ2-4
D gene: -

CDR3 protein: CASLRGRNEKLFF
V gene: TRBV18
J gene: TRBJ1-4
D gene: -

CDR3 protein: CASSQAPGQGSSYNEQFF
V gene: TRBV3-1/TRBV3-2
J gene: TRBJ2-1
D gene: TRBD1

CDR3 protein: CASSHGQKKLFF
V gene: TRBV3-1/TRBV3-2
J gene: TRBJ1-4
D gene: -

CDR3 protein: CASSFSPARGRGNTIYF
V gene: TRBV11-2
J gene: TRBJ1-3
D gene: -

CDR3 protein: CASSYGQGTYNEQFF
V gene: TRBV6-2/TRBV6-3
J gene: TRBJ2-1
D gene: TRBD1

CDR3 protein: CASSYSTRYGYTF
V gene: TRBV6-5
J gene: TRBJ1-2
D gene: -

CDR3 protein: CASRSGLAGAGEQYF
V gene: TRBV27
J gene: TRBJ2-7
D gene: TRBD2

CDR3 protein: CASSRPGTEAFF
V gene: TRBV3-1/TRBV3-2
J gene: TRBJ1-1
D gene: -

CDR3 protein: CAWIWPGTDTQYF
V gene: TRBV30
J gene: TRBJ2-3
D gene: -

CDR3 protein: CASSLRGSDYGYTF
V gene: TRBV5-8
J gene: TRBJ1-2
D gene: -

CDR3 protein: CASSVRQGGYGYTF
V gene: TRBV7-9
J gene: TRBJ1-2
D gene: TRBD1

CDR3 protein: CASSIVSTSGTGELFF
V gene: TRBV19
J gene: TRBJ2-2
D gene: TRBD2

CDR3 protein: CASSPGLAGGEQFF
V gene: TRBV11-2
J gene: TRBJ2-1
D gene: TRBD2